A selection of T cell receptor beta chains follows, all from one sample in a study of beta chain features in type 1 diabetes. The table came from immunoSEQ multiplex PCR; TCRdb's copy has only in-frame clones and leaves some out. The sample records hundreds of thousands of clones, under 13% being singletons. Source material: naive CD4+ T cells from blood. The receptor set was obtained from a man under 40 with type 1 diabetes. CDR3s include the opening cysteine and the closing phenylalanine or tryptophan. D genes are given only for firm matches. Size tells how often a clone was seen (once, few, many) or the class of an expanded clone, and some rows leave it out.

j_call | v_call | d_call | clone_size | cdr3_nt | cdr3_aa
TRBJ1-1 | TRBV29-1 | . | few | TGCAGCGTTGAGCAGGGGCCTTTGGGCACTGAAGCTTTCTTT | CSVEQGPLGTEAFF
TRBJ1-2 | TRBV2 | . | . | TGTGCCAGCAGTGGGACTGCATATGGCTACACCTTC | CASSGTAYGYTF
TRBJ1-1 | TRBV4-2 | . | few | TGTGCCAGCAGCCAAGAGGCGGCAGTAATGAACACTGAAGCTTTCTTT | CASSQEAAVMNTEAFF
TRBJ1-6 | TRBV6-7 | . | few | TGTGCCAGCAGTTACCCGACAGAAGTCTCACCCCTCCACTTT | CASSYPTEVSPLHF
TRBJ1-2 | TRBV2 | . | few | TGTGCCAGCAGTGTTCGGGACTCAAGCTATGGCTACACCTTC | CASSVRDSSYGYTF
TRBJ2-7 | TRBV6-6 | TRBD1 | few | TGTGCCAGCAGGGGGACAGGGGTTGGCGAGCAGTACTTC | CASRGTGVGEQYF
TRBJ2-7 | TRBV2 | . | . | TGTGCCAGCAAGCGAGGGGGTTACGAGCAGTACTTC | CASKRGGYEQYF
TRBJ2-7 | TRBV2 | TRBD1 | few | TGTGCCAGCAGTCCGACAGGGGATGAGCAGTACTTC | CASSPTGDEQYF
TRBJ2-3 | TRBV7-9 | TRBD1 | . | TGTGCCAGCAGCCCTCGAGGGGGCGCAGATACGCAGTATTTT | CASSPRGGADTQYF
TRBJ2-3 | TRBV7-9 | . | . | TGTGCCAGCAGCTTAATCGGGGGTGGCACAGATACGCAGTATTTT | CASSLIGGGTDTQYF
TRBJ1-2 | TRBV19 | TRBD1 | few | TGTGCCAGTAGTACACACTGGACAGGCGAGAACTATGGCTACACCTTC | CASSTHWTGENYGYTF
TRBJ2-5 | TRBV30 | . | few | TGTGCCTGGAGTTACCGGGGGGCGCGGGAGACCCAGTACTTC | CAWSYRGARETQYF
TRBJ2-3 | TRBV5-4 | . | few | TGTGCCAGCAGCTTGGGCCGGGGCACAGATACGCAGTATTTT | CASSLGRGTDTQYF
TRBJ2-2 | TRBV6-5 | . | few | TGTGCCAGCAAGAATTCCAGGGGGGAGCTGTTTTTT | CASKNSRGELFF
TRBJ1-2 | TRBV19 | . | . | TGTGCCAGTAGTGAGGGACAACTCTATGGCTACACCTTC | CASSEGQLYGYTF
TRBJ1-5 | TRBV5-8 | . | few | TGTGCCAGCAGCCTTCTATTAGGGAGTGATCAGCCCCAGCATTTT | CASSLLLGSDQPQHF
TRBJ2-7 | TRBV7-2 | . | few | TGTGCCAGCAGTGTCCTACTCGAGCAGTACTTC | CASSVLLEQYF
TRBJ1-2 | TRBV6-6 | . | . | TGTGCCAGCAGTGCCAGGGATAGTAACTATGGCTACACCTTC | CASSARDSNYGYTF
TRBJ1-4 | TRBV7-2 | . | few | TGTGCCAGCAGCTTAGCCGGGAATGAAAAACTGTTTTTT | CASSLAGNEKLFF
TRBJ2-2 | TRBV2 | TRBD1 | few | TGTGCCAGCTTCTTAGGGACAGGTTACACCGGGGAGCTGTTTTTT | CASFLGTGYTGELFF
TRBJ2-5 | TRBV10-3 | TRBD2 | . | TGTGCCATCAGTGAGTCGCGAGGGACTAGCGGGGGACAAGAGACCCAGTACTTC | CAISESRGTSGGQETQYF
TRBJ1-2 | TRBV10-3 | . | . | TGTGCCATCAGTCAGGGGAACTATGGCTACACCTTC | CAISQGNYGYTF
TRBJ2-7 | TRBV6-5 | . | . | TGTGCCAGCAGTTACGGGCAGGGGGGCTACGAGCAGTACTTC | CASSYGQGGYEQYF
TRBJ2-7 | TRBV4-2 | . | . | TGTGCCAGCAGCCACGGCCTTGACAGTGCCTCTGGGCAGTACTTC | CASSHGLDSASGQYF
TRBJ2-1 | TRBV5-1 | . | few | TGCGCCAGCAGCTACGGTAACAATGAGCAGTTCTTC | CASSYGNNEQFF
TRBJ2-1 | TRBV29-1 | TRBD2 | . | TGCAGCGCCACTAGACTAGCGGCATACAATGAGCAGTTCTTC | CSATRLAAYNEQFF
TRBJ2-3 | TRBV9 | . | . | TGTGCCAGCAGCGGTCCCTACGGAGATACGCAGTATTTT | CASSGPYGDTQYF